These 11 T cell receptor beta chains came from one sample sequenced in a study of T cell responses to AZD1222 COVID-19 vaccine. Sequencing was performed with immunoSEQ multiplex PCR; in TCRdb, only in-frame clones are kept and a portion is missing. The sample contains approximately 150,000 clones, approximately 92% of which appear only once. This specimen was peripheral blood, taken 28 days after the second AZD1222 dose. The receptor set was obtained from an adult who received the AZD1222 COVID-19 vaccine.

The chain couples TRBV5-1 to TRBJ1-3, with 7 bases identical to TRBD1. CDR1 and CDR2 (germline): SGHRS, YFSETQ. The CDR3 has 15 amino acids. V lost 3 bases to trimming and J lost 0 bases; unmatched junction nucleotides: 3. The CDR3 loop reads CASSSGQASGNTIYF. As DNA, the CDR3 is TGCGCCAGCAGCTCTGGACAGGCCTCTGGAAACACCATATATTTT.

The rearrangement joins TRBV10-2 to TRBJ2-1; 12 nucleotides agree with TRBD2. Germline trimming cut 6 bases from V and 7 bases from J; bases unmatched to any gene: 4. The V gene's germline CDR1 is WSHSY and CDR2 SAAADI. The CDR3 is made up of 14 amino acids. In DNA, the CDR3 is TGCGCCAGCAGCGGACTAGCGGGGCGAAATGAGCAGTTCTTC. Residues: CASSGLAGRNEQFF.

V is TRBV19 and J is TRBJ1-2; tentative D call: TRBD1 (5 bases). Trimming cost V 7 bases and J 7 bases, with 25 bases left between them. The CDR3 is 16 residues long. Germline CDR1 LNHDA, CDR2 SQIVND (reference sequence). The DNA of the CDR3 is TGTGCCAGTAACCCGGCCATGGGGGTTGGATTTAGTGGCTACACCTTC. Amino acid sequence: CASNPAMGVGFSGYTF. Full variable domain (missing parts from reference TRBV19 and TRBJ1-2): DGGITQSPKYLFRKEGQNVTLSCEQNLNHDAMYWYRQDPGQGLRLIYYSQIVNDFQKGDIAEGYSVSREKKESFPLTVTSAQKNPTAFYLCASNPAMGVGFSGYTFGSGTRLTVV.

The chain recombines TRBV29-1 with TRBJ2-7, with 8 bases that match TRBD2. Germline trimming cut 5 bases from V and 6 bases from J; bases unmatched to any gene: 3. This CDR3 spans 11 amino acids. Germline V lookup: CDR1 SQVTM, CDR2 ANQGSEA. The CDR3 here is CSVRGGGEQYF. CDR3 in DNA: TGCAGCGTTCGGGGGGGCGGCGAGCAGTACTTC.

The chain joins TRBV10-2 to TRBJ2-2; D gene unclear. In germline, CDR1 is WSHSY, CDR2 SAAADI. Between the trimmed V and J ends, which lost 3 bases and 6 bases, there was a span of 17 bases. CDR3 length equals 16 residues. CDR3 nucleotide sequence: TGCGCCAGCAGTGATCTGGGCAGATACCTGCCCGGGGAGCTGTTTTTT. Translated: CASSDLGRYLPGELFF.

This CDR3 reads CAWGLGGAGEKLFF. The CDR3 DNA reads as TGTGCCTGGGGTCTGGGGGGCGCAGGTGAAAAACTGTTTTTT. This chain links TRBV30 with TRBJ1-4; a possible D gene is TRBD1 (6 bases). With 5 bases removed from V and 7 bases from J, the gap between germline ends came to 17 bases. Germline CDR1 GTSNPN, CDR2 SVGIG (reference sequence). This CDR3 region has 14 residues.

This chain connects TRBV11-2 to TRBJ1-5, with no clear D. This CDR3 is built from 17 residues. The V end lost 5 bases, the J end lost 0 bases, and 17 bases lay between the germline ends. Germline V gene sequence: CDR1 SGHAT, CDR2 FQNNGV. The CDR3 DNA reads TGTGCCAGCAGCCATACCTATTCAACGGATAGCAATCAGCCCCAGCATTTT. This translates into CASSHTYSTDSNQPQHF.

V and J are TRBV6-4 and TRBJ2-7; 9 bases fit TRBD1. J lost 0 bases, V lost 6 bases, and 3 bases had no gene match. This CDR3 comprises 14 residues. Germline values: CDR1 MRHNA, CDR2 SNTAGT. This chain's CDR3 is CASRGQGSSYEQYV. The CDR3 DNA reads as TGTGCCAGCAGAGGACAGGGGAGCTCCTACGAGCAGTACGTC.

The chain combines TRBV18 with TRBJ2-7; tentatively, D is TRBD2 (6 bases). Trimming removed 6 bases from V and 11 bases from J, with 20 bases in between. The CDR3 runs 13 residues. Germline CDR1 is KGHSH and CDR2 is LQKENI. CDR3 sequence reads: CASSPGLDGGKYV. The CDR3 DNA follows: TGTGCCAGCTCCCCTGGCTTAGATGGGGGGAAGTACGTC.

V is TRBV19 and J is TRBJ1-2; D remains ambiguous. Germline-derived CDR1 and CDR2 are LNHDA and SQIVND (reference sequence). V lost 3 bases and J lost 8, with 7 bases in between. This CDR3 region has 11 residues. The CDR3 sequence is CASSIGWGYTF. The CDR3 coding sequence is TGTGCCAGTAGTATTGGCTGGGGCTACACCTTC.

The CDR3: CASSFAGIPNSPLHF. The CDR3 coding sequence is TGTGCCAGCAGCTTTGCAGGGATTCCTAATTCACCCCTCCACTTT. The chain recombines TRBV7-9 with TRBJ1-6; D may be TRBD1 (5 bases). The CDR3 sequence is 15 residues long. Trimming removed 3 bases from V and 6 bases from J, with 12 bases in between. CDR1 is SEHNR and CDR2 is FQNEAQ in the germline V gene (reference sequence).